Below are 9 T cell receptor beta chains sequenced from a single sample in a study of blood T cell repertoires in COVID-19. Libraries were prepared by immunoSEQ multiplex PCR; TCRdb keeps only in-frame clonotypes and omits some of them. The table records roughly 130,000 clones, roughly 90% of them present only once. The sequencing input was PBMCs or T cells enriched from blood (not recorded which). The origin of the receptors is a woman in her forties or fifties who had recovered from COVID-19.

The rearrangement uses TRBV9 and TRBJ2-1; 9 bases align to TRBD2. Trimming removed 3 bases from V and 7 bases from J; junction bases left unmatched: 8. This CDR3 is built from 15 residues. The germline V gene encodes CDR1 SGDLS and CDR2 YYNGEE. CDR3 protein: CASSEGGTSPNEQFF. The CDR3 coding sequence is TGTGCCAGCAGCGAGGGGGGGACTAGCCCTAATGAGCAGTTCTTC.

The CDR3 sequence is CASTPQPAGSNEKLFF. The CDR3 DNA is TGTGCCAGTACCCCGCAACCCGCAGGATCAAATGAAAAACTGTTTTTT. J is TRBJ1-4 and V is TRBV19; no firm D call. The germline V gene has CDR1 LNHDA and CDR2 SQIVND (reference sequence). The V gene lost 7 bases and the J gene lost 5 bases, with 20 bases spanning the gap. The length of the CDR3 is 16 residues.

The chain joins TRBV9 to TRBJ1-4; D unclear. CDR3 length: 16 amino acids. Trimming left V 0 bases short and J 0 bases short, with 9 bases between. Germline V gives CDR1 SGDLS, CDR2 YYNGEE. CDR3 protein: CASSVDVGATNEKLFF. In DNA, the CDR3 is TGTGCCAGCAGCGTAGACGTCGGGGCAACTAATGAAAAACTGTTTTTT.

This rearrangement joins TRBV19 to TRBJ1-4; 9 nucleotides match TRBD1. This CDR3 has 14 amino acids. V shed 11 bases and J 5 bases; nucleotides not matched to a gene: 9. The germline V gene has CDR1 LNHDA and CDR2 SQIVND (reference sequence). The CDR3 sequence: CASWTGELNEKLFF. For the CDR3, the DNA is TGTGCCTCCTGGACAGGGGAGTTGAATGAAAAACTGTTTTTT. The entire variable domain, with the rest obtained from reference TRBV19 and TRBJ1-4, is as follows: DGGITQSPKYLFRKEGQNVTLSCEQNLNHDAMYWYRQDPGQGLRLIYYSQIVNDFQKGDIAEGYSVSREKKESFPLTVTSAQKNPTAFYLCASWTGELNEKLFFGSGTQLSVL.

This clone was recorded only once. This rearrangement joins TRBV4-3 to TRBJ2-1; TRBD2 matches 8 bases. Germline-derived CDR1 and CDR2 are LGHNA and YSLEER. J lost 1 base, V lost 0 bases, and 2 bases had no gene match. The CDR3 spans 16 residues. The CDR3 nucleotides are TGCGCCAGCAGCCAAGACCGGGGGGGGTCCTACAATGAGCAGTTCTTC. Translating gives CASSQDRGGSYNEQFF.

The rearrangement links TRBV5-1 to TRBJ2-7, with a weak D call TRBD2 (5 bases). Trimming removed 2 bases at V and 1 base at J, with 10 bases between. The CDR3 loop spans 14 amino acids. CDR1 is SGHRS, CDR2 YFSETQ, per germline. For the CDR3, the DNA is TGCGCCAGCAGCTTTCAGTCGGGATCCTACGAGCAGTACTTC. Translation gives CASSFQSGSYEQYF.

The CDR3 loop reads CASSQGEGTGVSYEQYF. The CDR3 DNA follows: TGTGCCAGCAGTCAGGGGGAAGGGACAGGGGTGTCCTACGAGCAGTACTTC. The V and J genes are TRBV11-3 and TRBJ2-7; 10 bases map to TRBD1. The CDR3 is made up of 17 amino acids. J lost 1 base, V lost 6 bases, and 12 bases had no gene match. CDR1 is SGHNT and CDR2 is YENEEA in the germline V gene. Complete variable domain (other parts from reference TRBV11-3 and TRBJ2-7): EAGVVQSPRYKIIEKKQPVAFWCNPISGHNTLYWYLQNLGQGPELLIRYENEEAVDDSQLPKDRFSAERLKGVDSTLKIQPAELGDSAVYLCASSQGEGTGVSYEQYFGPGTRLTVT.

The rearrangement uses TRBV11-3 and TRBJ2-3, with D perhaps matching TRBD2 (6 bases). V lost 3 bases to trimming and J lost 7 bases, with 23 bases between them. This CDR3 is built from 17 residues. CDR1 and CDR2 (germline): SGHNT, YENEEA. The CDR3 DNA follows: TGTGCCAGCAGCTTGGCGGGACTGCGAGAAGTCAGGAATACGCAGTATTTT. Residues: CASSLAGLREVRNTQYF.

This clone was seen more than once but under ten times. This CDR3 is CAISDGAAGELFF. The CDR3 region has the DNA TGTGCCATCAGTGATGGTGCGGCCGGGGAGCTGTTTTTT. The chain combines TRBV10-3 with TRBJ2-2; D unclear. The CDR3 spans 13 residues. CDR1 is ENHRY, CDR2 SYGVKD, per germline. V was cut by 3 bases and J by 6 bases, with 8 bases left in between.